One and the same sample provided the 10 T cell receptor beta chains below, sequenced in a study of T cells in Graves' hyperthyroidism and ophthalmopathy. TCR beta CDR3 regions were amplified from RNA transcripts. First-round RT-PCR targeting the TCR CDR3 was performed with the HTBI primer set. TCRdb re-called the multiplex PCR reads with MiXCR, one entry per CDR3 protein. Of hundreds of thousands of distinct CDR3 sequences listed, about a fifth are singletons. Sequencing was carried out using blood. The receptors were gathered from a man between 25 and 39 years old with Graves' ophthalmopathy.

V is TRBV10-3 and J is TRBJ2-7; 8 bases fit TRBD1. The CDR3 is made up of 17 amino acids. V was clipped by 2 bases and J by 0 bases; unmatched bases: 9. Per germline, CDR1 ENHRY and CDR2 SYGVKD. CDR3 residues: CAISEPPDRAYSYEQYF. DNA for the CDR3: TGTGCCATCAGTGAGCCTCCGGACAGGGCTTACTCCTACGAGCAGTACTTC.

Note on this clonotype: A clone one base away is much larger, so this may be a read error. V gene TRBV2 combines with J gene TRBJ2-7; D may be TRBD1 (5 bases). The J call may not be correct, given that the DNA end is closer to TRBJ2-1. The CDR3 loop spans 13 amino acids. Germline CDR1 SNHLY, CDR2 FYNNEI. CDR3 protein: CASRPDSSYEQFF. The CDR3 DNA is TGTGCCAGCAGACCTGACAGCTCTTACGAGCAGTTCTTC.

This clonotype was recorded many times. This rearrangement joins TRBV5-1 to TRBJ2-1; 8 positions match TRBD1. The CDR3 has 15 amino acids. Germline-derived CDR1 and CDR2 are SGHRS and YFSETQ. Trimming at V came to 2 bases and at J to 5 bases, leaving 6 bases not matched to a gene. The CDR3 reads CASSLGQGANNEQFF. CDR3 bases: TGCGCCAGCAGCTTAGGCCAGGGGGCAAACAATGAGCAGTTCTTC.

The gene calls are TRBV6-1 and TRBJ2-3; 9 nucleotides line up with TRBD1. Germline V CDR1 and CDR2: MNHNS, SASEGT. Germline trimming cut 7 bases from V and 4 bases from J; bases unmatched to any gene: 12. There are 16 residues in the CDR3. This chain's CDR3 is CASTNREGQGSDTQYF. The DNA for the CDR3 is TGTGCCAGCACCAACCGCGAGGGACAGGGATCAGATACGCAGTATTTT.

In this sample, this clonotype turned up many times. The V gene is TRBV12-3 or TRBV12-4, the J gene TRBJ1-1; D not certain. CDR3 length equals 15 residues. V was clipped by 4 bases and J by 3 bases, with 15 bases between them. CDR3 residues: CASSSAGNAYTEAFF. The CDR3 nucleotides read TGTGCCAGCAGTTCTGCGGGGAACGCCTACACTGAAGCTTTCTTT.

The CDR3 coding sequence is TGTGCCACCTGGAATCAGGGAAAAAACATTCAGTACTTC. Translated: CATWNQGKNIQYF. This rearrangement joins TRBV10-3 to TRBJ2-4; a weak D match, TRBD1 (5 bases). Germline values: CDR1 ENHRY, CDR2 SYGVKD. V gave up 10 bases and J gave up 4 bases, with 14 bases separating them. CDR3 size: 13 residues.

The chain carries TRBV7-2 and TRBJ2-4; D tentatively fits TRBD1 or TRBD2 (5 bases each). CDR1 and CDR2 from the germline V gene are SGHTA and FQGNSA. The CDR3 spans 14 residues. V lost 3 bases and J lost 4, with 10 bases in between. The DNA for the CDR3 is TGTGCCAGCAGCTTGTGGGACGGAAAAAACATTCAGTACTTC. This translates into CASSLWDGKNIQYF.

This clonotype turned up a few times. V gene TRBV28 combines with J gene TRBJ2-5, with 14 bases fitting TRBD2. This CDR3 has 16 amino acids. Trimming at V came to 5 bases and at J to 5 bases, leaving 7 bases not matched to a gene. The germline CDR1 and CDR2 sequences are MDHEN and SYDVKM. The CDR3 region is CASSTGTSGSQETQYF. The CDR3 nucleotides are TGTGCCAGCAGTACTGGGACTAGCGGGAGTCAGGAGACCCAGTACTTC.

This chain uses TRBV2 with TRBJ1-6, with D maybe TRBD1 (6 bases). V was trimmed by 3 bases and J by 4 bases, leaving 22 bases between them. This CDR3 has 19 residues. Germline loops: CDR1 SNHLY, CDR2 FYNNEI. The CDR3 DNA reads TGTGCCAGCAGTGAGGACAGACCCGGAATAAGTGTATATAATTCACCCCTCCACTTT. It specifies CASSEDRPGISVYNSPLHF.

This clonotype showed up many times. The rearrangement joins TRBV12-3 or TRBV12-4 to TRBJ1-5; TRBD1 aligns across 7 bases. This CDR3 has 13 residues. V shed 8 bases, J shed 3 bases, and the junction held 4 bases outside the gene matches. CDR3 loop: CASGDRDNQPQHF. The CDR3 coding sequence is TGTGCCAGCGGGGACAGAGACAATCAGCCCCAGCATTTT.